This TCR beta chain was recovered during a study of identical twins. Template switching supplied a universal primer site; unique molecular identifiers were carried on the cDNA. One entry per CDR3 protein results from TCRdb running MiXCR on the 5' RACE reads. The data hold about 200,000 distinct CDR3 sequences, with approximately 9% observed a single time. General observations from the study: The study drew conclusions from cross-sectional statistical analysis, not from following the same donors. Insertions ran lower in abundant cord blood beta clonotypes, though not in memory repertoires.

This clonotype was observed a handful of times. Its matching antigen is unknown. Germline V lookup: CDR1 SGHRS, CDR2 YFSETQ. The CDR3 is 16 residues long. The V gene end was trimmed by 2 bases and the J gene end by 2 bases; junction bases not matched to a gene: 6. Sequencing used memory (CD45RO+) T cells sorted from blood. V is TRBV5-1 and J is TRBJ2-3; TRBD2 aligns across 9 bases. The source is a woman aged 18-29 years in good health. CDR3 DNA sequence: TGCGCCAGCAGCTTAACTAGCGGGCGGTCCACAGATACGCAGTATTTT. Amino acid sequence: CASSLTSGRSTDTQYF.